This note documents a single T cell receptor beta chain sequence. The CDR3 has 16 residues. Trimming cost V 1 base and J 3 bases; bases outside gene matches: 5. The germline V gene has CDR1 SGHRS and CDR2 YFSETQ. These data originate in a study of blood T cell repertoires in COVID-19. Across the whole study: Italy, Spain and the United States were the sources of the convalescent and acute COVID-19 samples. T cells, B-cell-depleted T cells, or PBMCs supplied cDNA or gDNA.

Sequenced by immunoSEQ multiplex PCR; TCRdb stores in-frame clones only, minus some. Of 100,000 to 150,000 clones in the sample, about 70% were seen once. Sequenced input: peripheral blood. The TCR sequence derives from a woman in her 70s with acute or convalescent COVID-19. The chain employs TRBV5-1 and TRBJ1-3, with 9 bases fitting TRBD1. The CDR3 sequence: CASSLSDRGFGNTIYF. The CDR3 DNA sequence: TGCGCCAGCAGCTTGAGCGACAGGGGGTTTGGAAACACCATATATTTT.